The clone carrying this T cell receptor beta chain was found a few times. TCRdb independently ran MiXCR on the reads; one entry per CDR3 protein. The sample has about 260,000 distinct CDR3 sequences; approximately 9.2% are singletons. The CDR3 is 12 amino acids. Germline V gene sequence: CDR1 SGHNT, CDR2 YYREEE (reference sequence). V lost 4 bases and J lost 7, with 11 bases in between. This record comes from a study of T cell repertoires in cytomegalovirus infection. Study-level background: CMV infection and matching HLA type were both indicated by public TCR beta signatures.

The rearrangement links TRBV5-4 to TRBJ1-2, with D perhaps TRBD1 (5 bases). Sequencing input: PBMCs. The source is a human donor in good health (CMV status not recorded). Some clones in this sample may be carry-over from other donors' samples. The CDR3 loop is CASSPGGAGYTF. The CDR3 region has the DNA TGTGCCAGCAGCCCGGGAGGGGCTGGCTACACCTTC.